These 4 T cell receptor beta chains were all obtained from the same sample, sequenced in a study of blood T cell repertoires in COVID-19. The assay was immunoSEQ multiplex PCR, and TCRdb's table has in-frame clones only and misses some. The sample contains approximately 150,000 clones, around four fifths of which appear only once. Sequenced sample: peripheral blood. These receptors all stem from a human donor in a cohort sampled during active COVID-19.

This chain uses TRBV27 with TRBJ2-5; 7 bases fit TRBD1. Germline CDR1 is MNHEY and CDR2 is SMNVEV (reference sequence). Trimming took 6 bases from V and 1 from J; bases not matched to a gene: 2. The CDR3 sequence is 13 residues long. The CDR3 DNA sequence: TGTGCCAGCAGCTGGACAGGCCAAGAGACCCAGTACTTC. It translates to CASSWTGQETQYF.

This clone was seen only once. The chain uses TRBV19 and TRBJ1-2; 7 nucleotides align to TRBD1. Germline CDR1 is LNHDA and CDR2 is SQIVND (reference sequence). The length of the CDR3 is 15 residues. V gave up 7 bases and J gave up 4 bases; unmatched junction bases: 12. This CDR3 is CASTPRTGGPYGYTF. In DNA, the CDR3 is TGTGCCAGTACACCCAGGACAGGAGGGCCCTATGGCTACACCTTC.

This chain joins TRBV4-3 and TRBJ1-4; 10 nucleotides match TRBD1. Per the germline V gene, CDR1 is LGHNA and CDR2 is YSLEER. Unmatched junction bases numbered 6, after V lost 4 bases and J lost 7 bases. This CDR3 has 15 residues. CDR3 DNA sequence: TGCGCCAGCAGCCCCGGGACAGGGGATGGTGAAAAACTGTTTTTT. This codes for CASSPGTGDGEKLFF.

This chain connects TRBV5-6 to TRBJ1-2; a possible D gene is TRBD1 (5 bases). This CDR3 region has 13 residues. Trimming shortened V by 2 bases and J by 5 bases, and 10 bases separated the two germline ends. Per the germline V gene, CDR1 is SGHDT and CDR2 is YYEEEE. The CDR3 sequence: CASSLQDPYGYTF. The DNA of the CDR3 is TGTGCCAGCAGCTTACAGGACCCGTATGGCTACACCTTC.